The 24 T cell receptor beta chains listed next were all sequenced from one sample in a study of T cell responses to AZD1222 COVID-19 vaccine (dated by TCRdb to the early 2020s). Libraries were prepared through the immunoSEQ multiplex PCR assay. Not all clones reach the TCRdb copy of this immuneACCESS table, which keeps in-frame sequences only. Checked studies attribute under half of the gap to unresolved V genes and leave the rest unexplained. The sample profile shows 75,000 to 95,000 clones; 80% to 95% of them were found once. The leading ten clones occupy 28% of the sample. Explained via the paper, the time point label denotes: about 28 days (+/-7) after the second vaccine dose. This specimen consisted of peripheral blood, obtained 28 days after the second AZD1222 dose. Receptors originate from an adult who received the AZD1222 COVID-19 vaccine.

This clone was observed once. The chain's CDR3 is CASSFAGRSGNTIYF. The DNA of the CDR3 is TGCGCCAGCAGCTTCGCGGGGCGCTCTGGAAACACCATATATTTT. The gene calls are TRBV5-1 and TRBJ1-3, with a possible D match to TRBD1 (5 bases). The germline gives CDR1 SGHRS, CDR2 YFSETQ. The CDR3 loop spans 15 amino acids. Trimming took 2 bases from V and 0 from J, leaving 9 bases between them.

This chain's CDR3 is CASTTVNTGELFF. The DNA of the CDR3 is TGTGCCAGCACGACAGTGAACACCGGGGAGCTGTTTTTT. J is TRBJ2-2 and V is TRBV27; maybe TRBD1 (5 bases). V gave up 7 bases and J gave up 1 base, with 7 bases separating them. CDR3 length: 13 amino acids. Germline assignment: CDR1 MNHEY and CDR2 SMNVEV (reference sequence).

V is TRBV21-1 and J is TRBJ1-5; the table gives TRBD1 as D, unverified against the DNA. TRBV21-1 is a known pseudogene. The CDR3 runs 14 residues. The CDR3 coding sequence is TGTGCCAGCAGCAAAAAGGGGCGCAATCAGCCCCAGCATTTT. Its translation is CASSKKGRNQPQHF.

This clone was detected only a few times. This rearrangement joins TRBV7-9 to TRBJ2-1; 8 bases are a match to TRBD2. Trimming took 7 bases from V and 5 from J; bases not matched to a gene: 22. The germline CDR1 and CDR2 sequences are SEHNR and FQNEAQ (reference sequence). The CDR3 runs to 19 residues. In nucleotides, the CDR3 is TGTGCCAGCACCCCACCGGCAGGGCTTACGGGAGGGCCACACAATGAGCAGTTCTTC. Its protein is CASTPPAGLTGGPHNEQFF. Drawing the rest from reference TRBV7-9 and TRBJ2-1, the complete variable domain is DTGVSQNPRHKITKRGQNVTFRCDPISEHNRLYWYRQTLGQGPEFLTYFQNEAQLEKSRLLSDRFSAERPKGSFSTLEIQRTEQGDSAMYLCASTPPAGLTGGPHNEQFFGPGTRLTVL.

V is TRBV2 and J is TRBJ2-6; 10 bases agree with TRBD1. CDR1 is SNHLY and CDR2 is FYNNEI in the germline V gene. The V segment lost 0 bases and the J segment 0 bases; nucleotides outside the gene matches: 8. The CDR3 sequence is 20 residues long. CDR3 sequence (DNA): TGTGCCAGCAGTGAAGCATTCGGGACAGGGGTCAGCTCTGGGGCCAACGTCCTGACTTTC. This codes for CASSEAFGTGVSSGANVLTF.

In DNA, the CDR3 is TGTGCCAGTAGTGGCCGCGACAGGGCCATTTATAGCAATCAGCCCCAGCATTTT. Translation gives CASSGRDRAIYSNQPQHF. This rearrangement joins TRBV19 to TRBJ1-5, with 7 bases fitting TRBD1. The CDR3 length is 18 residues. The junction had 13 bases not matched to a gene; V was cut back by 5 bases and J by 0 bases. CDR1 is LNHDA, CDR2 SQIVND, per germline (reference sequence).

This clone was recorded only once. The rearrangement joins TRBV5-8 to TRBJ1-5; possibly TRBD1 for D (5 bases). Germline assignment: CDR1 SGHTS and CDR2 YDEGEE. Between the trimmed V and J ends, which lost 2 bases and 5 bases, there was a span of 5 bases. This CDR3 spans 12 amino acids. Here the CDR3 DNA reads TGTGCCAGCAGCTTACAGGATCAGCCCCAGCATTTT. It encodes CASSLQDQPQHF.

The CDR3 DNA is TGTGCCAGCAGTGCGGACCCCTACTACGAGCAGTACTTC. This gives the protein CASSADPYYEQYF. This chain uses TRBV2 with TRBJ2-7; D not resolved. The CDR3 runs 13 residues. The ends were cut back, 4 bases at V and 3 bases at J, with 10 bases in the middle. Germline CDR1 reads SNHLY; CDR2 reads FYNNEI.

The rearrangement uses TRBV2 and TRBJ1-4; a weak D match, TRBD1 (5 bases). CDR1 is SNHLY, CDR2 FYNNEI, per germline. V lost 2 bases, J lost 7 bases, and 14 bases lay in between. There are 15 residues in the CDR3. Written as DNA, the CDR3 is TGTGCCAGCAGTGAAAATGGGGGTGGGGGTGAAAAACTGTTTTTT. Translated: CASSENGGGGEKLFF.

This clone has more than one count but fewer than ten. The chain carries TRBV12-5 and TRBJ2-5; TRBD1 matches at 8 bases. CDR1 and CDR2 from the germline V gene are LGHNT and FRNRAP. J was trimmed by 2 bases and V by 10 bases; bases with no gene match: 9. CDR3 length: 14 amino acids. CDR3 residues: CATTTGGWQETQYF. The CDR3 DNA is TGTGCTACAACTACAGGGGGTTGGCAAGAGACCCAGTACTTC.

The chain is built from TRBV27 and TRBJ2-1, with D uncertain. The CDR3 totals 13 residues. Deletions cut 5 bases from V and 10 bases from J, with 15 bases between. CDR1 and CDR2 (germline): MNHEY, SMNVEV (reference sequence). CDR3 amino acids: CASSLSRSREQFF. The CDR3 bases are TGTGCCAGCAGTCTAAGCCGGAGCAGGGAGCAGTTCTTC.

The chain couples TRBV10-2 to TRBJ2-1, with TRBD2 identical over 9 bases. The CDR3 loop spans 16 amino acids. Germline assignment: CDR1 WSHSY and CDR2 SAAADI. With V trimmed by 6 bases and J by 2 bases, 8 bases remained unmatched. CDR3 sequence: CASSEGSGSTYNEQFF. CDR3 DNA: TGCGCCAGCAGCGAAGGTAGCGGGAGCACCTACAATGAGCAGTTCTTC.

The chain combines TRBV28 with TRBJ1-1; D unclear. V was shortened by 3 bases and J by 7 bases, with 6 bases between the two germline ends. This CDR3 is built from 11 residues. Germline CDR1 MDHEN, CDR2 SYDVKM. The CDR3 DNA sequence: TGTGCCAGCAGTTTGGCTGGTGAAGCTTTCTTT. Residues: CASSLAGEAFF.

V and J are TRBV19 and TRBJ2-3; the match to TRBD2 covers 7 bases. The CDR3 contains 15 residues. Germline CDR1 is LNHDA and CDR2 is SQIVND (reference sequence). V lost 1 base and J lost 5; bases outside the gene matches: 6. CDR3 loop: CASSIVAGAGDTQYF. The CDR3 DNA is TGTGCCAGTAGTATAGTTGCGGGAGCGGGAGATACGCAGTATTTT.

The chain carries TRBV12-5 and TRBJ1-4, with no clear D. CDR1 is LGHNT and CDR2 is FRNRAP in the germline V gene. The V end was cut by 1 base, the J end by 1 base, with 4 bases between. The CDR3 has 14 residues. The CDR3 coding sequence is TGTGCTAGTGGTTTGGACATAACTAATGAAAAACTGTTTTTT. Its translation: CASGLDITNEKLFF.

The genes are TRBV19 and TRBJ2-1, with D possibly being TRBD2 (6 bases). This CDR3 has 13 amino acids. CDR1 and CDR2 (germline): LNHDA, SQIVND (reference sequence). Trimming removed 5 bases from V and 2 bases from J, with 7 bases in between. Here the CDR3 DNA reads TGTGCCAGTAGTCGGGAGCCCTACAATGAGCAGTTCTTC. This codes for CASSREPYNEQFF.

This chain uses TRBV4-3 with TRBJ2-7; the match to TRBD1 covers 10 bases. V was pared by 1 base and J by 1 base, with 1 base of the junction left unmatched. The germline V gene encodes CDR1 LGHNA and CDR2 YSLEER. The CDR3 is 15 amino acids. CDR3 in DNA: TGCGCCAGCAGCCAAGGGACAGGGGGGTCCTACGAGCAGTACTTC. Translated, it gives CASSQGTGGSYEQYF.

This rearrangement joins TRBV9 to TRBJ2-3, with D possibly matching TRBD2 (5 bases). CDR3 size: 15 residues. Looked up from germline, CDR1 is SGDLS and CDR2 is YYNGEE. Trimming left V 0 bases short and J 0 bases short, with 8 bases between. The CDR3 nucleotides are TGTGCCAGCAGCGTAGCTACTAGAAGCACAGATACGCAGTATTTT. It is translated as CASSVATRSTDTQYF.

The rearrangement joins TRBV5-1 to TRBJ1-5; D remains unclear. The germline V gene has CDR1 SGHRS and CDR2 YFSETQ. CDR3 size: 13 residues. V dropped 0 bases and J dropped 5 bases, with 6 bases sitting between them. The CDR3 sequence: CASSLDHDQPQHF. CDR3 coding DNA: TGCGCCAGCAGCTTGGATCATGATCAGCCCCAGCATTTT. Full variable domain (remainder filled in from reference TRBV5-1 and TRBJ1-5): KAGVTQTPRYLIKTRGQQVTLSCSPISGHRSVSWYQQTPGQGLQFLFEYFSETQRNKGNFPGRFSGRQFSNSRSEMNVSTLELGDSALYLCASSLDHDQPQHFGDGTRLSIL.

CDR3 protein: CASWGNSGSSYEQYF. DNA of the CDR3: TGTGCCAGCTGGGGAAATAGCGGGAGCTCCTACGAGCAGTACTTC. The chain carries TRBV28 and TRBJ2-7; 9 bases agree with TRBD2. Unmatched junction bases numbered 8, after V lost 8 bases and J lost 0 bases. The germline CDR1 and CDR2 sequences are MDHEN and SYDVKM. This CDR3 is built from 15 residues.

The chain uses TRBV9 and TRBJ2-1; 7 nucleotides match TRBD1. V dropped 3 bases and J dropped 7; count of bases not matched to a gene: 13. CDR3 length: 16 amino acids. Per the germline V gene, CDR1 is SGDLS and CDR2 is YYNGEE. The CDR3 sequence: CASSATRDSNSNEQFF. The CDR3 region has the DNA TGTGCCAGCAGCGCGACCCGGGACAGTAATTCAAATGAGCAGTTCTTC.

This rearrangement joins TRBV28 to TRBJ1-1, with 10 positions matching TRBD1. This CDR3 has 17 amino acids. CDR1 MDHEN and CDR2 SYDVKM come from the germline V gene. J was trimmed by 4 bases and V by 2 bases; bases with no gene match: 10. The DNA for the CDR3 is TGTGCCAGCAGTTTAAGAACTGGACAGGGGGTCGGCACTGAAGCTTTCTTT. It is translated as CASSLRTGQGVGTEAFF.

The J gene is TRBJ1-1, the V gene TRBV29-1; 7 positions match TRBD1. CDR1 and CDR2 (germline): SQVTM, ANQGSEA. This CDR3 spans 15 amino acids. The ends lost 6 bases at V and 5 bases at J; junction bases unmatched: 15. The CDR3, as DNA: TGCAGCGTCCGCCCGGACAGGCTGCTGGGGACTGAAGCTTTCTTT. Its protein product is CSVRPDRLLGTEAFF. The full variable domain, completed using reference TRBV29-1 and TRBJ1-1, is SAVISQKPSRDICQRGTSLTIQCQVDSQVTMMFWYRQQPGQSLTLIATANQGSEATYESGFVIDKFPISRPNLTFSTLTVSNMSPEDSSIYLCSVRPDRLLGTEAFFGQGTRLTVV.

The chain uses TRBV28 and TRBJ1-1; maybe TRBD1 (6 bases). This CDR3 has 12 amino acids. Trimming pared 5 bases from V and 7 bases from J, leaving 11 bases between. In germline, CDR1 is MDHEN, CDR2 SYDVKM. The CDR3 bases are TGTGCCAGCAGTCGGGGGGCTGGTGAAGCTTTCTTT. Its translation is CASSRGAGEAFF.